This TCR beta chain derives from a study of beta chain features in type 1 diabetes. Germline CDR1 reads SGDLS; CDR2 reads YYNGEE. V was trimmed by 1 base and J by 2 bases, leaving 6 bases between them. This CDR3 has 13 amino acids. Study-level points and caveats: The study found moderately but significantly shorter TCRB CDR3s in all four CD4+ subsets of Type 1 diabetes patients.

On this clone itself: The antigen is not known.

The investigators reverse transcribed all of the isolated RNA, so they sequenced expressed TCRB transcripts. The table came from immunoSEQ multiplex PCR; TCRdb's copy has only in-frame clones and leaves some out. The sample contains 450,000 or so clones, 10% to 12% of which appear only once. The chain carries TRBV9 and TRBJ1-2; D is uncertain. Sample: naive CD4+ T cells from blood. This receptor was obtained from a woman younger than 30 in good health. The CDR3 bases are TGTGCCAGCAGCGTATCTCACAACTATGGCTACACCTTC. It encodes CASSVSHNYGYTF. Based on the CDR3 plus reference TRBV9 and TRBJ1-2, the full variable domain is DSGVTQTPKHLITATGQRVTLRCSPRSGDLSVYWYQQSLDQGLQFLIQYYNGEERAKGNILERFSAQQFPDLHSELNLSSLELGDSALYFCASSVSHNYGYTFGSGTRLTVV.